This is a list of T cell receptor beta chains from one sample in a study of PD-L1 blockade in urothelial cancer. Method: immunoSEQ multiplex PCR; TCRdb's copy keeps in-frame clones and lacks some. This table has more than 50,000 clones, about four fifths appearing once. The sequencing here drew on PBMCs, taken around atezolizumab (anti-PD-L1) treatment. These TCRs come from a man in his 70s with urothelial cancer. Each CDR3 is given with its conserved first and last residue. A D gene is named only where the DNA matches it firmly. Only part of the rows carry a size: once, few, many, or a class if the clone is expanded.

v_call	j_call	d_call	clone_size	cdr3_nt	cdr3_aa
TRBV7-6	TRBJ2-3	TRBD1	NA	TGTGCCAGCAGCACAGGGGCCATTCCATCAGATACGCAGTATTTT	CASSTGAIPSDTQYF
TRBV5-1	TRBJ2-3	TRBD2	NA	TGCGCCAGCAGCCCGGCCCCGCGGGAGTACACCCCAGATACGCAGTATTTT	CASSPAPREYTPDTQYF
TRBV6-5	TRBJ2-7	NA	NA	TGTGCCAGCAGTTACTATAAGGAGGACTACGAGCAGTACTTC	CASSYYKEDYEQYF
TRBV27	TRBJ2-2	NA	NA	TGTGCCAGCAGTTTCAGGGTTACCGGGGAGCTGTTTTTT	CASSFRVTGELFF
TRBV6-6	TRBJ1-5	TRBD1	NA	TGTGCCAGCAGCCCGACAGGGCGGTCAAATCAGCCCCAGCATTTT	CASSPTGRSNQPQHF
TRBV18	TRBJ2-1	TRBD1	NA	TGTGCCAGCTCACCAACTAGGAGGACAGGATACAATGAGCAGTTCTTC	CASSPTRRTGYNEQFF
TRBV12-5	TRBJ1-5	TRBD1	NA	TGTGCTAGTGGTTGGACCGGACAGGGACGGACTCAGCCCCAGCATTTT	CASGWTGQGRTQPQHF
TRBV10-3	TRBJ2-5	NA	NA	TGTGCCATCAGTGAGTCGCGGGCTGGGGAGACCCAGTACTTC	CAISESRAGETQYF
TRBV5-1	TRBJ2-2	NA	once	TGCGCCAGCAGCTTTCTGAATCAGGGTGCGGGGGAGCTGTTTTTT	CASSFLNQGAGELFF
TRBV5-1	TRBJ2-2	NA	NA	TGCGCCAGCAGCTTGCAAATGAACACCGGGGAGCTGTTTTTT	CASSLQMNTGELFF
TRBV29-1	TRBJ1-1	NA	many	TGCAGCGCGAGCAGCGGTGGTGTGACTGAAGCTTTCTTT	CSASSGGVTEAFF
TRBV4-2	TRBJ1-5	NA	NA	TGTGCCAGCAGCCAGGAGGGAGGGGGGGGCGCGGGCAATCAGCCCCAGCATTTT	CASSQEGGGGAGNQPQHF
TRBV18	TRBJ2-1	NA	NA	TGTGCCAGCTCGCCCGGGCAGGGGTCCTACAATGAGCAGTTCTTC	CASSPGQGSYNEQFF
TRBV7-9	TRBJ2-7	NA	NA	TGTGCCAGCAGCCCAATTTTTAAGGGGATGACCTACGAGCAGTACTTC	CASSPIFKGMTYEQYF
TRBV10-2	TRBJ1-5	TRBD1	NA	TGCGCCAGCGAAAAAACAGGGGGCGGTCAGCCCCAGCATTTT	CASEKTGGGQPQHF
TRBV6-6	TRBJ2-7	TRBD2	once	TGTGCCAGCAGTTTACCAGGCGGACTAGCGGGAGACGAGCAGTACTTC	CASSLPGGLAGDEQYF
TRBV28	TRBJ1-2	NA	NA	TGTGCCAGCAGTTCCTTGGACAGCACCTATGGCTACACCTTC	CASSSLDSTYGYTF
TRBV2	TRBJ2-3	NA	NA	TGTGCCAGCAGTGAACTGATCCTGAGGGATACGCAGTATTTT	CASSELILRDTQYF
TRBV19	TRBJ1-5	TRBD1	NA	TGTGCCAGTAGTATCCGGGACAGGGGTGGTGAGCCCCAGCATTTT	CASSIRDRGGEPQHF
TRBV6-5	TRBJ2-1	TRBD2	NA	TGTGCCAGCAGTTATACTCTAGCGGTCAGAGGGAATGAGCAGTTCTTC	CASSYTLAVRGNEQFF
TRBV6-5	TRBJ1-2	TRBD1	NA	TGTGCCAGCAGTTACTCGAGGGCAGGGGGCGGGGGCTACACCTTC	CASSYSRAGGGGYTF
TRBV18	TRBJ1-1	TRBD1	NA	TGTGCCAGCTCACCCCTAGGACAGGAGGGCACTGAAGCTTTCTTT	CASSPLGQEGTEAFF
TRBV6-1	TRBJ2-1	NA	NA	TGTGCCAGCGGAACCGGGTCGAGCTCCTACAATGAGCAGTTCTTC	CASGTGSSSYNEQFF
TRBV28	TRBJ1-5	TRBD1	NA	TGTGCCAGCAGCCTACCCTCGGACAGGGGGCGACAGCCCCAGCATTTT	CASSLPSDRGRQPQHF
TRBV7-2	TRBJ2-7	TRBD2	NA	TGTGCCAGCAGCTTATCACTAGCGGGAGCCTACGAGCAGTACTTC	CASSLSLAGAYEQYF
TRBV5-1	TRBJ1-5	TRBD1	NA	TGCGCCAGCAGCTCAACAGGGGAAGGGAATCAGCCCCAGCATTTT	CASSSTGEGNQPQHF
TRBV5-5	TRBJ2-7	TRBD1	few	TGTGCCAGCAGCCGCGACAGGGAAACTCTTTCCTACGAGCAGTACTTC	CASSRDRETLSYEQYF
TRBV7-8	TRBJ1-1	NA	NA	TGTGCCAGCAGCCCTAGAATGAACACTGAAGCTTTCTTT	CASSPRMNTEAFF
TRBV7-2	TRBJ1-3	NA	NA	TGTGCCAGCAGCTTTGGGCCGAGCTCTGGAAACACCATATATTTT	CASSFGPSSGNTIYF
TRBV2	TRBJ1-2	NA	few	TGTGCCAGCAGTGAGAAGGCAGGGCGCCCGAAGGGCTACACCTTC	CASSEKAGRPKGYTF
TRBV7-3	TRBJ2-2	NA	few	TGTGCCAGCAGCTTAGGAGTCCCCGGGGAGCTGTTTTTT	CASSLGVPGELFF
TRBV5-1	TRBJ2-3	TRBD1	NA	TGCGCCAGCAGCTGGACAGGGGGGGATACGCAGTATTTT	CASSWTGGDTQYF
TRBV5-1	TRBJ2-7	NA	NA	TGCGCCAGCAGCTTGTTGGGCGGGACCTACGAGCAGTACTTC	CASSLLGGTYEQYF
TRBV11-2	TRBJ2-1	TRBD1	NA	TGTGCCAGCAGCTTAGATGGACAGGGGGCTTACAATGAGCAGTTCTTC	CASSLDGQGAYNEQFF
TRBV7-3	TRBJ2-2	TRBD2	few	TGTGCCAGCAGCTTAAATAGCGGGATAAACACCGGGGAGCTGTTTTTT	CASSLNSGINTGELFF
TRBV11-2	TRBJ1-2	TRBD1	few	TGTGCCTCCGGGACAGGGGATGGCTACACCTTC	CASGTGDGYTF
TRBV27	TRBJ1-1	NA	NA	TGTGCCAGCAGATACGGGAACACTGAAGCTTTCTTT	CASRYGNTEAFF